The entry below gives a single T cell receptor beta chain sequence along with its context. This sample is drawn from a study of blood T cell repertoires in COVID-19. The V end was cut by 1 base, the J end by 3 bases, with 10 bases between. Germline V CDR1 and CDR2: GTSNPN, SVGIG (reference sequence). The CDR3 has 15 amino acids. Profiling relied on immunoSEQ multiplex PCR, and the TCRdb table lists in-frame clones only, not all of them. Of 200,000 to 300,000 clones listed, 85% to 90% are singletons. This clonotype was sampled from a woman in her thirties or forties with acute or convalescent COVID-19. The sample comprised peripheral blood. This chain links TRBV30 with TRBJ1-6, with TRBD1 as a possible D gene (6 bases). The CDR3 loop is CAWSDPQGYNSPLHF. The CDR3 DNA follows: TGTGCCTGGAGTGACCCACAGGGCTATAATTCACCCCTCCACTTT.